Listed below are T cell receptor beta chains from one sample, sequenced in a study of blood T cell repertoires in COVID-19. Data came from immunoSEQ multiplex PCR; TCRdb stores just in-frame clones and leaves some out. The sample has some 130,000 clones, roughly 89% seen once. The sample taken for sequencing was peripheral blood. The receptors here all came from a man aged 60-69 years with COVID-19, enrolled during active disease. Both conserved end residues are trimmed from each CDR3.

V gene,CDR3 length,CDR3 protein
TRBV6-1,15,ASSENYGRGGYNEQF
TRBV19,11,ASSTSPGEKLF
TRBV5-4,10,ASSPGLGEQY
TRBV14,17,ASSQNSLGGSRSTDTQY
TRBV4-1,12,AIRAEGQNTEAF
TRBV5-1,12,ASSLQGTGTEAF
TRBV7-3,13,ASSLGGAQTDTQY
TRBV5-1,14,ATRQGASGGANVLT
TRBV19,11,ASSSGLYNEQF
TRBV7-3,12,ASSLDRVDEKLF
TRBV5-1,12,ASSGGQTGSPLH
TRBV28,13,ASRPAGLFGYGYT
TRBV18,10,ASSPLGSEQY
TRBV30,11,AWSFSSGNTIY
TRBV6-5,11,ASSYSGQVGYT
TRBV30,13,AWSLWTGSGNTIY
TRBV29-1,11,SVTVQGNYGYT
TRBV28,13,ASSWSPELGETQY
TRBV6-5,10,ASSRTGYEQY
TRBV5-5,14,ASSSTGPGSNQPQH
TRBV10-3,14,ATSPTATPSGNTIY
TRBV6-6,13,ASSYYRQGLVEAF
TRBV27,12,ASSRADRNYGYT
TRBV5-6,13,ASSLGGQHNQPQH
TRBV9,11,ASSVTQDQPQH
TRBV15,13,ATSRRGDKNQPQH
TRBV18,11,ASSPLQYNEQF
TRBV12-3/TRBV12-4,9,ASSFNREYT
TRBV6-1,16,ASSERGPGTASYNEQF
TRBV30,11,AWSPSPAGGYT
TRBV7-6,16,ASSLGAGQGAWQETQY